Following are 23 T cell receptor beta chains from one sample sequenced in a study. Cells sorted as Tregs were CD4+, CD25+ and CD127-/low. TCRdb called the 5' RACE reads again in MiXCR, with one record for every CDR3 protein. Among tens of thousands of distinct CDR3 sequences listed, 26% were seen once. Sequenced input: tumor-infiltrating Tregs sorted from the breast tumor. The receptor set was obtained from a female donor with breast cancer.

The chain couples TRBV20-1 to TRBJ2-5, with D hard to call. CDR3 length: 11 amino acids. Trimming pared 1 base from V and 5 bases from J, leaving 5 bases between. Germline CDR1 is DFQATT and CDR2 is SNEGSKA (reference sequence). The CDR3 nucleotides are TGCAGTGCTAGAGTTACGGAGACCCAGTACTTC. It codes for CSARVTETQYF.

The genes are TRBV15 and TRBJ2-6; D remains ambiguous. Germline V gene lookup returns CDR1 LNHNV and CDR2 YYDKDF (reference sequence). V lost 0 bases and J 2 bases, leaving 8 bases between the germline ends. This CDR3 region has 16 residues. The chain's CDR3 is CATSRDLGTGANVLTF. The CDR3 bases are TGTGCCACCAGCAGAGATTTAGGCACTGGGGCCAACGTCCTGACTTTC.

The gene calls are TRBV20-1 and TRBJ2-5; possibly TRBD1 or TRBD2 for D (5 bases each). The germline V gene has CDR1 DFQATT and CDR2 SNEGSKA (reference sequence). The CDR3 spans 13 residues. With 7 bases removed from V and 3 bases from J, the gap between germline ends came to 15 bases. This CDR3 reads CSVWAGTEETQYF. CDR3 in DNA: TGCAGTGTGTGGGCAGGGACGGAAGAGACCCAGTACTTC.

V is TRBV5-1 and J is TRBJ2-5; 9 bases line up with TRBD1. The CDR3 length is 15 residues. Germline assignment: CDR1 SGHRS and CDR2 YFSETQ. J gave up 1 base and V 4 bases, and 5 bases lay outside the gene matches. The CDR3 sequence: CASSPGTGPQETQYF. The CDR3 DNA reads as TGCGCCAGCAGCCCCGGGACAGGGCCCCAAGAGACCCAGTACTTC.

This clonotype was counted between two and nine times. As DNA, the CDR3 is TGTGCCAGCAGCGTGAACACCGGGGAGCTGTTTTTT. As protein: CASSVNTGELFF. The chain recombines TRBV2 with TRBJ2-2, with D unclear. V lost 6 bases and J lost 1, with 3 bases in between. CDR3 length equals 12 residues. The germline CDR1 and CDR2 sequences are SNHLY and FYNNEI. Full variable domain (rest looked up from reference TRBV2 and TRBJ2-2): EPEVTQTPSHQVTQMGQEVILRCVPISNHLYFYWYRQILGQKVEFLVSFYNNEISEKSEIFDDQFSVERPDGSNFTLKIRSTKLEDSAMYFCASSVNTGELFFGEGSRLTVL.

This clonotype has more than one count but fewer than ten. The rearrangement joins TRBV12-3 or TRBV12-4 to TRBJ2-3, with D perhaps given as TRBD1 or TRBD2 (5 bases each). V was pared by 6 bases and J by 0 bases, with 10 bases between. The length of the CDR3 is 14 residues. The CDR3 DNA reads as TGTGCCAGCAGCCCCCGGGACAGCACAGATACGCAGTATTTT. It yields the protein CASSPRDSTDTQYF.

The rearrangement links TRBV6-5 to TRBJ1-1, with a weak D call TRBD1 (5 bases). Trimming removed 10 bases at V and 3 bases at J, with 12 bases between. Germline lookup yields CDR1 MNHEY and CDR2 SVGAGI. The CDR3 length is 12 residues. The chain's CDR3 is CATGGRYTEAFF. CDR3 bases: TGTGCCACCGGGGGGAGGTACACTGAAGCTTTCTTT.

This clonotype was counted many times. This chain links TRBV11-2 with TRBJ2-1; TRBD1 matches 9 bases. Losses at the gene ends were 1 base for V and 6 bases for J; bases not matched to a gene: 4. CDR1 and CDR2 (germline): SGHAT, FQNNGV. The CDR3 consists of 15 residues. The CDR3 loop reads CASSLAQTGGNEQFF. Here the CDR3 DNA reads TGTGCCAGCAGCTTAGCTCAGACAGGGGGCAATGAGCAGTTCTTC.

This clonotype was detected a few times. The chain has TRBV5-1 and TRBJ1-1; D is undetermined. The V end was cut by 3 bases, the J end by 5 bases, with 14 bases between. The CDR3 runs 14 residues. CDR1 and CDR2 from the germline V gene are SGHRS and YFSETQ. The CDR3 DNA reads as TGCGCCAGCAGCTCAGCTAGCCACTCTACTGAAGCTTTCTTT. Its translation is CASSSASHSTEAFF.

The V call is TRBV5-1, the J call TRBJ1-6, with 8 bases lining up with TRBD1. CDR3 length: 15 amino acids. Losses at the gene ends were 2 bases for V and 10 bases for J; bases not matched to a gene: 8. Looked up from germline, CDR1 is SGHRS and CDR2 is YFSETQ. CDR3 residues: CASSFGGTGGSPLHF. DNA of the CDR3: TGCGCCAGCAGCTTCGGCGGGACAGGTGGCTCACCCCTCCACTTT.

The chain employs TRBV7-8 and TRBJ2-7; TRBD2 might be the D (7 bases). CDR3 length equals 13 residues. Germline CDR1 reads SGHVS; CDR2 reads FQNEAQ. Trimming took off 5 bases at V and 12 bases at J, with 20 bases between the two ends. The CDR3 DNA sequence: TGTGCCAGCAGCCAGGAAGGGGGGACTATACTGTACTTC. Translating it yields CASSQEGGTILYF.

Here the CDR3 DNA reads TGCGCCAGCAGCCGACTAGTCATTAACAATGAGCAGTTCTTC. This gives the protein CASSRLVINNEQFF. The J gene is TRBJ2-1, the V gene TRBV4-1; possibly TRBD2 for D (6 bases). Trimming removed 4 bases at V and 5 bases at J, with 12 bases between. The V gene's germline CDR1 is MGHRA and CDR2 YSYEKL. The CDR3 spans 14 residues.

This clonotype was picked up a small number of times. This chain joins TRBV5-5 and TRBJ2-7, with 10 bases matching TRBD1. The ends lost 1 base at V and 4 bases at J; junction bases unmatched: 2. The CDR3 consists of 14 residues. The germline gives CDR1 SGHKS, CDR2 YYEKEE (reference sequence). CDR3 nucleotide sequence: TGTGCCAGCAGCTTGCAGGACAGGGGGTACGAGCAGTACTTC. This gives the protein CASSLQDRGYEQYF.

This clonotype was counted once. The gene calls are TRBV10-2 and TRBJ2-3; tentative D call: TRBD2 (5 bases). Germline lookup yields CDR1 WSHSY and CDR2 SAAADI. Trimming took 8 bases from V and 6 from J, leaving 9 bases between them. The CDR3 has 11 amino acids. CDR3 loop: CASELVDTQYF. The CDR3 nucleotides read TGCGCCAGCGAACTAGTTGATACGCAGTATTTT.

V usage is TRBV4-1 and J usage is TRBJ2-7; D possibly matches TRBD1 or TRBD2 (5 bases each). With 2 bases removed from V and 4 bases from J, the gap between germline ends came to 21 bases. The CDR3 has 17 residues. Germline CDR1 and CDR2: MGHRA and YSYEKL. In DNA, the CDR3 is TGCGCCAGCAGCCAATATATGGCCCTGAGAGGGGCTTACGAGCAGTACTTC. This codes for CASSQYMALRGAYEQYF.

This clonotype was counted ten times or more. The chain carries TRBV7-2 and TRBJ1-5, with 12 bases that match TRBD1. Germline V CDR1 and CDR2: SGHTA, FQGNSA. V lost 5 bases, J lost 7 bases, and 3 bases stayed unmatched. The CDR3 extends over 14 amino acids. CDR3 loop: CASSPGTGGQPQHF. As DNA, the CDR3 is TGTGCCAGCAGCCCGGGGACAGGGGGCCAGCCCCAGCATTTT.

This clonotype was counted between two and nine times. The chain joins TRBV7-8 to TRBJ2-7; D uncertain. Trimming stripped 1 base from V and 3 bases from J, with 7 bases between. This CDR3 comprises 13 residues. Germline V gene data show CDR1 as SGHVS and CDR2 as FQNEAQ. Written as DNA, the CDR3 is TGTGCCAGCAGCTTAGATGTATTCTACGAGCAGTACTTC. This gives the protein CASSLDVFYEQYF. Drawing the rest from reference TRBV7-8 and TRBJ2-7, the complete variable domain is GAGVSQSPRYKVAKRGQDVALRCDPISGHVSLFWYQQALGQGPEFLTYFQNEAQLDKSGLPSDRFFAERPEGSVSTLKIQRTQQEDSAVYLCASSLDVFYEQYFGPGTRLTVT.

Comments on this clonotype: Just one base apart from a much larger clone, this may be a read error. The chain has TRBV9 and TRBJ1-5; no reliable D call. The germline gives CDR1 SGDLS, CDR2 YYNGEE. This CDR3 has 13 amino acids. With 0 bases removed from V and 6 bases from J, the gap between germline ends came to 7 bases. CDR3: CASSVGGIQPQHF. In DNA form, the CDR3 reads TGTGCCAGCAGCGTAGGAGGGATTCAGCCCCAGCATTTT.

This clonotype has at least ten counts. The rearrangement joins TRBV12-3 or TRBV12-4 to TRBJ1-2; D ambiguous. Trimming removed 5 bases at V and 8 bases at J, with 12 bases between. The CDR3 is made up of 12 amino acids. In DNA form, the CDR3 reads TGTGCCAGCAGTCTTCGACACCGCGGCTACACCTTC. It yields the protein CASSLRHRGYTF.

V usage is TRBV7-3 and J usage is TRBJ2-1, with D unclear. V lost 1 base and J 2 bases, leaving 9 bases between the germline ends. Per the germline V gene, CDR1 is SGHTA and CDR2 is FQGTGA. The length of the CDR3 is 15 residues. CDR3 nucleotides: TGTGCCAGCAGCTTAAGGCGAGACCCCTACAATGAGCAGTTCTTC. Its protein is CASSLRRDPYNEQFF.

This rearrangement joins TRBV15 to TRBJ2-5; TRBD1 aligns across 8 bases. Germline V gene lookup returns CDR1 LNHNV and CDR2 YYDKDF (reference sequence). V shed 0 bases, J shed 7 bases, and the junction held 7 bases outside the gene matches. The CDR3 consists of 15 residues. DNA for the CDR3: TGTGCCACCAGCAGAGATCGGGGACAGGCGGGGACCCAGTACTTC. Encoded protein: CATSRDRGQAGTQYF.

CDR3 DNA: TGCAGTGCTAGACCGAGAAGGGGACTAGCGGGAGTTGATACGCAGTATTTT. Protein product: CSARPRRGLAGVDTQYF. The gene calls are TRBV20-1 and TRBJ2-3; 14 nucleotides align to TRBD2. Germline values: CDR1 DFQATT, CDR2 SNEGSKA (reference sequence). The J segment lost 6 bases and the V segment lost 2 bases, leaving 10 bases of the junction unmatched. CDR3 length: 17 residues.

In its sample, this clonotype was seen a few times. The chain has TRBV12-3 or TRBV12-4 and TRBJ2-7; TRBD1 aligns across 9 bases. J was trimmed by 6 bases and V by 5 bases; bases with no gene match: 11. The CDR3 consists of 15 residues. CDR3 coding DNA: TGTGCCAGCAGTCCCCAGGGACAGGGCGGGTCCGAGCAGTACTTC. This sequence encodes CASSPQGQGGSEQYF.